The following is a TCR beta chain sequence with its context. Antigen specificity is unknown. The entry originates in a study of shared clonotypes between healthy human individuals. Free of recent acute infections or vaccinations, the donors were healthy HIV-negative adults. Germline V gene sequence: CDR1 MDHEN, CDR2 SYDVKM. The CDR3 consists of 16 residues. V lost 7 bases, J lost 2 bases, and 21 bases lay in between. Sequencing was performed with immunoSEQ multiplex PCR; in TCRdb, only in-frame clones are kept and a portion is missing. The sample comprises under 2.5 million clones, approximately 90% of which are singletons, and approximately 0.39% rests with the top ten. Study-wide results and limits: Several donors shared about 4.5% of their naive CD4 clonotypes.

The TCR sequence derives from a man aged 18 to 30 in good health. Some clones in this sample may be carry-over from other donors' samples. Sequences were obtained from naive CD4+ T cells from PBMCs. The subset here: CD45RA+ positively selected. V usage is TRBV28 and J usage is TRBJ2-7; TRBD2 might be the D (6 bases). In nucleotides, the CDR3 is TGTGCCAGCACCCATCGCGGGGAACAGGCGACCTACGAGCAGTACTTC. Translated, it gives CASTHRGEQATYEQYF. Together with reference TRBV28 and TRBJ2-7, the CDR3 gives the full variable domain: DVKVTQSSRYLVKRTGEKVFLECVQDMDHENMFWYRQDPGLGLRLIYFSYDVKMKEKGDIPEGYSVSREKKERFSLILESASTNQTSMYLCASTHRGEQATYEQYFGPGTRLTVT.